This T cell receptor (beta chain) was sequenced during a study of T cell changes during pregnancy in multiple sclerosis. Sequencing was performed with immunoSEQ multiplex PCR; in TCRdb, only in-frame clones are kept and a portion is missing. The repertoire holds 55,000 to 80,000 clones, with approximately 94% as singletons. The CDR3 contains 14 residues. Germline-derived CDR1 and CDR2 are MNHEY and SMNVEV (reference sequence). After removal of 7 bases from V and 6 bases from J, the junction contained 6 bases not matched to a gene. The chain employs TRBV27 and TRBJ2-7; 13 positions match TRBD2. The specimen was CD8+ T cells from peripheral blood mononuclear cells, collected in the second trimester of pregnancy. This sequence was found in a female donor with multiple sclerosis, enrolled in a pregnancy study. CDR3: CASKRTSGSPEQYF. The CDR3 nucleotides read TGTGCCAGCAAGCGGACTAGCGGGAGTCCCGAGCAGTACTTC.